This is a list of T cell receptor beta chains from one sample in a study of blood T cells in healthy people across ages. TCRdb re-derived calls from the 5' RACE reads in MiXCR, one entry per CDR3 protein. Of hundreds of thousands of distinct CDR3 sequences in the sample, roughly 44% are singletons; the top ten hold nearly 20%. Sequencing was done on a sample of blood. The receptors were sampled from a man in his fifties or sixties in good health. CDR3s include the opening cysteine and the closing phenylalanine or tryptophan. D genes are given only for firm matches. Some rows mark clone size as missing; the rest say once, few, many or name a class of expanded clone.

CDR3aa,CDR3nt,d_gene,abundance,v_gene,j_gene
CASSVATNEKLFF,TGTGCCAGCAGCGTTGCAACTAATGAAAAACTGTTTTTT,NA,NA,TRBV14,TRBJ1-4
CSVEGRDRVTDTQYF,TGCAGCGTTGAAGGGAGGGACAGGGTCACAGATACGCAGTATTTT,TRBD1,few,TRBV29-1,TRBJ2-3
CASSQMTGVYGYTF,TGTGCCAGCAGCCAAATGACAGGGGTCTATGGCTACACCTTC,TRBD1,few,TRBV14,TRBJ1-2
CASSGTSGAYNEQFF,TGTGCCAGCAGTGGGACTAGCGGGGCCTACAATGAGCAGTTCTTC,TRBD2,few,TRBV6-1,TRBJ2-1
CASSLQGSGSYNEQFF,TGTGCCAGCAGCTTACAGGGTTCCGGATCCTACAATGAGCAGTTCTTC,NA,NA,TRBV7-2,TRBJ2-1
CASRLGVSYEQYF,TGTGCCAGCAGACTGGGTGTTTCCTACGAGCAGTACTTC,NA,NA,TRBV12-3/TRBV12-4,TRBJ2-7
CSAVRQGEQPQHF,TGCAGTGCTGTGCGACAGGGGGAACAGCCCCAGCATTTT,TRBD1,NA,TRBV20-1,TRBJ1-5
CSARSPLRGGNEQYF,TGCAGTGCTAGATCCCCGTTGCGGGGGGGCAACGAGCAGTACTTC,TRBD2,NA,TRBV20-1,TRBJ2-7
CASSLEASGGPETQYF,TGCGCCAGCAGCTTGGAGGCTAGCGGGGGGCCGGAGACCCAGTACTTC,TRBD2,NA,TRBV5-1,TRBJ2-5
CASRPRWTGGGGYTF,TGTGCCAGCAGACCTCGTTGGACAGGGGGTGGAGGCTACACCTTC,TRBD1,NA,TRBV6-5,TRBJ1-2
CASSSDRGKRNYGYTF,TGTGCCAGCAGCTCCGACAGGGGGAAGAGAAACTATGGCTACACCTTC,TRBD1,NA,TRBV13,TRBJ1-2
CAWSGVSGGNRRGGNEQFF,TGTGCCTGGAGTGGTGTAAGCGGGGGAAATCGACGAGGGGGGAATGAGCAGTTCTTC,TRBD2,NA,TRBV30,TRBJ2-1
CASSQMGGADTGELFF,TGTGCCAGCAGCCAAATGGGGGGCGCGGACACCGGGGAGCTGTTTTTT,NA,NA,TRBV14,TRBJ2-2
CAINLGGVGYGYTF,TGTGCCATCAATCTGGGGGGCGTCGGCTATGGCTACACCTTC,NA,few,TRBV10-3,TRBJ1-2
CACSYGRDQFF,TGTGCCTGCAGTTACGGCCGGGATCAGTTCTTC,NA,NA,TRBV6-5,TRBJ2-1
CASSPLPGGDEQYF,TGTGCCAGCAGTCCCCTCCCAGGGGGCGACGAGCAGTACTTC,TRBD1,NA,TRBV12-3/TRBV12-4,TRBJ2-7
CASSIEAANYGYTF,TGTGCCAGCAGCATAGAGGCAGCTAACTATGGCTACACCTTC,NA,NA,TRBV7-2,TRBJ1-2
CASSPGRLNSPLHF,TGTGCCAGCAGCCCGGGACGGCTAAATTCACCCCTCCACTTT,NA,NA,TRBV3-1,TRBJ1-6
CASSQEVQGGYGYTF,TGCGCCAGCAGCCAAGAGGTACAGGGCGGCTATGGCTACACCTTC,NA,few,TRBV4-1,TRBJ1-2
CASSLLSGLGNGYTF,TGCGCCAGCAGCTTGCTATCGGGGCTTGGAAATGGCTACACCTTC,NA,many,TRBV5-1,TRBJ1-2
CASSSAGGTGALDEQYF,TGTGCCAGCAGCTCAGCAGGAGGGACAGGGGCCTTAGACGAGCAGTACTTC,TRBD1,NA,TRBV28,TRBJ2-7
CASSIGGTIQETQYF,TGTGCCAGCAGCATAGGGGGGACTATCCAAGAGACCCAGTACTTC,NA,few,TRBV7-9,TRBJ2-5
CATRASYEQYF,TGCGCCACCCGGGCGAGTTACGAGCAGTACTTC,NA,many,TRBV10-2,TRBJ2-7
CSARDAALTYEQYF,TGCAGTGCTAGAGATGCGGCACTAACCTACGAGCAGTACTTC,NA,once,TRBV20-1,TRBJ2-7
CASTSSGTPTNYGYTF,TGTGCCAGCACCTCCTCCGGGACACCGACTAACTATGGCTACACCTTC,NA,NA,TRBV28,TRBJ1-2
CASSYSKDSHSNQPQHF,TGTGCCAGCAGTTACTCGAAGGACAGCCATAGCAATCAGCCCCAGCATTTT,NA,NA,TRBV6-6,TRBJ1-5
CASSQTQSSYNSPLHF,TGCGCCAGCAGCCAAACCCAGAGCTCCTATAATTCACCCCTCCACTTT,NA,once,TRBV4-1,TRBJ1-6
CASSVGSGTDTQYF,TGTGCCAGCAGCGTAGGGTCGGGGACCGATACGCAGTATTTT,NA,few,TRBV9,TRBJ2-3
CASSLAVLRDRIYHLNSYEQYF,TGTGCCAGCAGTTTAGCGGTCCTCCGGGACCGAATATACCACTTGAACAGCTACGAGCAGTACTTC,NA,NA,TRBV28,TRBJ2-7
CASSPEHGSDGYTF,TGTGCCAGCAGCCCCGAGCATGGGAGTGATGGCTACACCTTC,NA,few,TRBV5-5,TRBJ1-2
CASRHSRSGGQETQYF,TGTGCCAGCAGACATTCACGTAGCGGGGGCCAAGAGACCCAGTACTTC,TRBD2,many,TRBV7-2,TRBJ2-5
CAWSVGGVTGELFF,TGTGCCTGGAGTGTCGGGGGGGTTACCGGGGAGCTGTTTTTT,TRBD2,NA,TRBV30,TRBJ2-2
CASSLGWDLPYEQYF,TGTGCCAGCAGCTTAGGGTGGGACTTACCCTACGAGCAGTACTTC,NA,NA,TRBV7-8,TRBJ2-7
CASSSPGGLAKNIQYF,TGTGCCAGCAGTTCACCGGGGGGGCTAGCCAAAAACATTCAGTACTTC,TRBD2,few,TRBV12-3/TRBV12-4,TRBJ2-4
CASSQAQGQGVGYTF,TGCGCCAGCAGCCAAGCTCAGGGACAGGGGGTTGGCTACACCTTC,TRBD1,few,TRBV4-3,TRBJ1-2
CASSHGQGGGEKLFF,TGCGCCAGCAGCCACGGACAGGGCGGAGGAGAAAAACTGTTTTTT,TRBD1,few,TRBV4-3,TRBJ1-4
CSAKRSGAAWGNEKLFF,TGCAGTGCGAAGAGGTCGGGGGCTGCGTGGGGTAATGAAAAACTGTTTTTT,NA,many,TRBV20-1,TRBJ1-4
CASRSGQDYEQYF,TGTGCCAGCAGATCGGGACAGGACTACGAGCAGTACTTC,TRBD1,NA,TRBV6-2/TRBV6-3,TRBJ2-7
CASSLGDTSSGANVLTF,TGTGCCAGCAGCTTAGGGGACACCTCCTCTGGGGCCAACGTCCTGACTTTC,NA,many,TRBV13,TRBJ2-6
CASSLAGQGQYSPLHF,TGCGCCAGCAGCTTGGCCGGACAGGGCCAGTATTCACCCCTCCACTTT,TRBD1,few,TRBV5-1,TRBJ1-6
CASRDIPYQETQYF,TGTGCCAGCCGGGACATACCATACCAAGAGACCCAGTACTTC,NA,NA,TRBV2,TRBJ2-5
CASSYEGTEPYEQYF,TGTGCCAGCAGTTACGAGGGGACAGAACCCTACGAGCAGTACTTC,TRBD1,NA,TRBV6-6,TRBJ2-7
CASSSQPGNTQYF,TGTGCCAGCAGCTCACAGCCCGGGAATACGCAGTATTTT,NA,few,TRBV7-3,TRBJ2-3
CSASAGFTYEQYF,TGCAGTGCTAGCGCAGGGTTTACCTACGAGCAGTACTTC,NA,NA,TRBV20-1,TRBJ2-7
CASRRGTETQYF,TGTGCCAGCAGGAGGGGGACGGAGACCCAGTACTTC,NA,few,TRBV7-9,TRBJ2-5
CASSVTQYNSPLHF,TGTGCCAGCAGCGTAACACAGTATAATTCACCCCTCCACTTT,NA,few,TRBV9,TRBJ1-6
CASSRNAGTSNEQFF,TGCGCCAGCAGCCGGAATGCCGGGACTAGCAATGAGCAGTTCTTC,TRBD2,few,TRBV4-3,TRBJ2-1
CASSQASGGFTDTQYF,TGCGCCAGCAGCCAAGCATCAGGGGGTTTCACAGATACGCAGTATTTT,TRBD1,NA,TRBV4-1,TRBJ2-3
CSAIKDRTSYEQYF,TGCAGTGCTATTAAGGACAGGACCTCCTACGAGCAGTACTTC,TRBD1,NA,TRBV20-1,TRBJ2-7
CASSVTFGPYEQYF,TGTGCCAGCAGTGTCACCTTCGGTCCGTACGAGCAGTACTTC,NA,few,TRBV6-1,TRBJ2-7
CASASPGNYGYTF,TGTGCCAGCGCCTCGCCGGGAAACTATGGCTACACCTTC,NA,NA,TRBV27,TRBJ1-2
CTSSLGVPGGKLFF,TGTACCAGCAGTTTAGGGGTCCCAGGCGGAAAACTGTTTTTT,NA,NA,TRBV27,TRBJ1-4
CASSENGNYGYTF,TGCGCCAGCAGTGAAAACGGGAACTATGGCTACACCTTC,NA,many,TRBV10-1,TRBJ1-2
CASSTSRQGSVFGYTF,TGTGCCAGCAGCACGAGTCGACAGGGTTCAGTTTTTGGCTACACCTTC,TRBD1,NA,TRBV9,TRBJ1-2
CASSALTGEGETQYF,TGCGCCAGCAGCGCCCTGACGGGGGAGGGAGAGACCCAGTACTTC,TRBD2,few,TRBV5-1,TRBJ2-5
CASSIQTSGSTDTQYF,TGTGCCAGCAGTATACAGACTAGCGGGAGCACGGATACGCAGTATTTT,TRBD2,once,TRBV6-1,TRBJ2-3